A selection of T cell receptor beta chains follows, all from one sample in a study of lymphopenia after photon versus proton radiotherapy. The repertoire was sequenced with immunoSEQ multiplex PCR; TCRdb's copy has only in-frame clones and lacks some. There are about 40,000 clones in the sample; around 86% occur only once, and less than 30% lies in the top ten. The material sequenced was peripheral blood, taken from a patient treated with proton-based radiotherapy. The origin of the receptors is a woman between 70 and 85 years old with pancreatic cancer. The CDR3 runs from the conserved cysteine through the conserved F or W. Each record gives: D gene, V gene, CDR3 length, clone size, J gene, CDR3 DNA, CDR3 protein. The D gene is left open where the match is weak. Part of the rows lack a size; the others show once, few, many or a class for expanded clones.

>TRBD1|TRBV11-3|16|.|TRBJ2-5
TGTGCCAGCAGCTTAAGAGGACAGGGAATACAAGAGACCCAGTACTTC
CASSLRGQGIQETQYF
>.|TRBV29-1|14|.|TRBJ1-1
TGCAGCGCCAAGGGCGGAGTAATGAACACTGAAGCTTTCTTT
CSAKGGVMNTEAFF
>.|TRBV30|14|.|TRBJ1-5
TGTGCCTGGAGTATTGGTGGGAGTAATCAGCCCCAGCATTTT
CAWSIGGSNQPQHF
>.|TRBV30|12|once|TRBJ2-5
TGTGCCTGGAGTTACCAGCGAGAGACCCAGTACTTC
CAWSYQRETQYF
>.|TRBV18|12|once|TRBJ2-7
TGTGCCAGCTCGCTAGGAACCCACGAGCAGTACTTC
CASSLGTHEQYF
>.|TRBV19|16|few|TRBJ2-1
TGTGCCAGTAGGCCCTCTCCTGGGACTGGTTACAATGAGCAGTTCTTC
CASRPSPGTGYNEQFF
>.|TRBV27|16|.|TRBJ2-1
TGTGCCAGCAGTCCCAGGGGGGGGGAATCCTACAATGAGCAGTTCTTC
CASSPRGGESYNEQFF
>.|TRBV7-2|11|.|TRBJ1-1
TGTGCCAGCAGCCTTGACACTGAAGCTTTCTTT
CASSLDTEAFF
>.|TRBV21-1|17|.|TRBJ2-3
TGTGCCACCTCAGGGGCGGGATTTAATGAAAGCACAGATACGCAGTATTTT
CATSGAGFNESTDTQYF
>TRBD2|TRBV7-2|14|.|TRBJ2-5
TGTGCCAGCAGCTTAGGCGGGAGTGGTGAGACCCAGTACTTC
CASSLGGSGETQYF
>.|TRBV29-1|13|.|TRBJ1-2
TGCAGCGTTGAAGACTTTCAGAATTATGGCTACACCTTC
CSVEDFQNYGYTF
>.|TRBV2|12|.|TRBJ2-7
TGTGCCAGCAAACAGGATGGCTACGAGCAGTACTTC
CASKQDGYEQYF
>.|TRBV21-1|16|once|TRBJ1-6
TGTGCCAGGGATAAGGACGCCAGCTCCTATAATTCACCCCTCCACTTT
CARDKDASSYNSPLHF
>TRBD1|TRBV27|15|.|TRBJ2-7
TGTGCCAGCAGTTCCGGGACAGGGAAATTTTACGAGCAGTACTTC
CASSSGTGKFYEQYF
>.|TRBV5-4|13|.|TRBJ2-3
TGTGCCAGCAGCTTGGCGTGGACAGATACGCAGTATTTT
CASSLAWTDTQYF
>.|TRBV11-3|15|.|TRBJ1-4
TGTGCCAGCAGCTTAGGGCACGAGACTGGTGAAAAACTGTTTTTT
CASSLGHETGEKLFF
>TRBD1|TRBV30|14|few|TRBJ1-1
TGTGCCTGGAGTGTAAAGGGGGCCCACACTGAAGCTTTCTTT
CAWSVKGAHTEAFF
>.|TRBV7-7|13|few|TRBJ1-1
TGTGCTAGCAGCCTACACCTCGGGGGAGAAGCTTTCTTT
CASSLHLGGEAFF
>TRBD2|TRBV4-1|16|.|TRBJ2-3
TGCGCCAGCAGCCCACCCCCTAGCGGGCGCACAGATACGCAGTATTTT
CASSPPPSGRTDTQYF
>.|TRBV4-3|14|once|TRBJ2-7
TGCGCCAGCAGCCCCGACCGGAGCTCCTACGAGCAGTACTTC
CASSPDRSSYEQYF
>TRBD2|TRBV7-9|13|.|TRBJ2-7
TGTGCCAGCACGACTAGCGGGAGGGCGAAGCAGTACTTC
CASTTSGRAKQYF
>TRBD2|TRBV4-2|15|few|TRBJ2-3
TGTGCCAGCAGCCAAGAGACTAGCGGGACAGATACGCAGTATTTT
CASSQETSGTDTQYF
>TRBD1|TRBV10-3|14|.|TRBJ2-2
TGTGCCATTCGACAGGGGCTACAAACCGGGGAGCTGTTTTTT
CAIRQGLQTGELFF
>.|TRBV28|16|.|TRBJ2-5
TGTGCCAGCAGTTTACCCTCAGGGCCGGGTCAGGGGACCCAGTACTTC
CASSLPSGPGQGTQYF
>.|TRBV30|12|.|TRBJ2-7
TGTGCCTGGAGTGTACAAAGGGGGTCCCGGTACTTC
CAWSVQRGSRYF
>TRBD1|TRBV18|17|.|TRBJ2-1
TGTGCCAGCTCACCACCGAAGGGACAGACCTCCTACAATGAGCAGTTCTTC
CASSPPKGQTSYNEQFF
>.|TRBV7-6|13|.|TRBJ2-5
TGTGCCAGCAGCTTAAGAATAGGCGAGACCCAGTACTTC
CASSLRIGETQYF
>.|TRBV7-9|15|.|TRBJ1-4
TGTGCCAGCAGCTTAACCGAGTCGGCTAACGAAAAACTGTTTTTT
CASSLTESANEKLFF
>TRBD1|TRBV6-6|15|.|TRBJ1-5
TGTGCCAGCAGTTATGTGGGACAGGGCGTTCAGCCCCAGCATTTT
CASSYVGQGVQPQHF
>.|TRBV7-3|14|once|TRBJ2-1
TGTGCCAGCAGCGGGAGTGGAGGAAACAATGAGCAGTTCTTC
CASSGSGGNNEQFF
>.|TRBV6-1|14|.|TRBJ1-1
TGTGCCAGCAGAAGTACAGGGTTGGACACTGAAGCTTTCTTT
CASRSTGLDTEAFF
>TRBD1|TRBV7-9|16|.|TRBJ2-4
TGTGCCAGCAGCGAGGGGACAGGACTAGCCAAAAACATTCAGTACTTC
CASSEGTGLAKNIQYF
>.|TRBV28|12|.|TRBJ2-7
TGTGCCAGCAGAAAAAACCAATACGAGCAGTACTTC
CASRKNQYEQYF
>TRBD1|TRBV4-3|14|.|TRBJ2-1
TGCGCCAGCAGAAGACAGGGATACGACAATGAGCAGTTCTTC
CASRRQGYDNEQFF
>.|TRBV10-2|14|.|TRBJ2-2
TGCGCCAGCAGTGAGTCGGGAGGCACCGGGGAGCTGTTTTTT
CASSESGGTGELFF
>.|TRBV28|16|.|TRBJ1-3
TGTGCCAGCAGTTTAGGGGGGGCAACCTCTGGAAACACCATATATTTT
CASSLGGATSGNTIYF
>.|TRBV29-1|16|.|TRBJ2-3
TGCAGCGTTGAACATGACCCATCTATTTACACAGATACGCAGTATTTT
CSVEHDPSIYTDTQYF